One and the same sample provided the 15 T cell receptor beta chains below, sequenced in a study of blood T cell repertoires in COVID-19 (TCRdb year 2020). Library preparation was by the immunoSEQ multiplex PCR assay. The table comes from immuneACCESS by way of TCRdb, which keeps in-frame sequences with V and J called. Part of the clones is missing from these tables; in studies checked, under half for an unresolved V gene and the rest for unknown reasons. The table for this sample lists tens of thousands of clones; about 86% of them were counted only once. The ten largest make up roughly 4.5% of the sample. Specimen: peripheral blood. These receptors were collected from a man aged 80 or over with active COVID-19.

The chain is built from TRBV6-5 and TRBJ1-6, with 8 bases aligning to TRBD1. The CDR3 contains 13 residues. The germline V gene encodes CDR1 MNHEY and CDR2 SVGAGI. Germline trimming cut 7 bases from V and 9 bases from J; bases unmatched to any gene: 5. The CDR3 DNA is TGTGCCAGCAATCGGGACAGGACTTCACCCCTCCACTTT. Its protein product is CASNRDRTSPLHF.

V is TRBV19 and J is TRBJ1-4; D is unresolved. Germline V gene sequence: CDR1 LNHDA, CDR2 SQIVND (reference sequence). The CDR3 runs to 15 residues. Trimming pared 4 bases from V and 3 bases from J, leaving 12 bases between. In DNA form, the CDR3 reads TGTGCCAGTAGTAGTCAGGATTGGTCTAATGAAAAACTGTTTTTT. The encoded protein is CASSSQDWSNEKLFF.

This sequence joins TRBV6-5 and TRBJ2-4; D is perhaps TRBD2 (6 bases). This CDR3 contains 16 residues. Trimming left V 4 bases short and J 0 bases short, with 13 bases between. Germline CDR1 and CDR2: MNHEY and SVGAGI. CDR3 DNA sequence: TGTGCCAGCAGTTCCAGGGACTCTCTAGCCAAAAACATTCAGTACTTC. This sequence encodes CASSSRDSLAKNIQYF.

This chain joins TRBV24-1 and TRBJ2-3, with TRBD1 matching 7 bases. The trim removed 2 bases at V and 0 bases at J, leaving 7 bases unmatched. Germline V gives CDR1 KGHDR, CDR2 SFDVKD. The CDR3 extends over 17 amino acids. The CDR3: CATSDSRLGQSTDTQYF. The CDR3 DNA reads TGTGCCACCAGTGATTCAAGATTGGGACAGAGCACAGATACGCAGTATTTT.

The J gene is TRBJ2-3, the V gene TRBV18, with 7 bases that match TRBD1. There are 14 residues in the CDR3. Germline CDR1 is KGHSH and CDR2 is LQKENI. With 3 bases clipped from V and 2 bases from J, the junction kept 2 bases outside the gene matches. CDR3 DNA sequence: TGTGCCAGCTCACCCGACAGGGTCACAGATACGCAGTATTTT. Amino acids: CASSPDRVTDTQYF. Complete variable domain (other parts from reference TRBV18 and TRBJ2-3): NAGVMQNPRHLVRRRGQEARLRCSPMKGHSHVYWYRQLPEEGLKFMVYLQKENIIDESGMPKERFSAEFPKEGPSILRIQQVVRGDSAAYFCASSPDRVTDTQYFGPGTRLTVL.

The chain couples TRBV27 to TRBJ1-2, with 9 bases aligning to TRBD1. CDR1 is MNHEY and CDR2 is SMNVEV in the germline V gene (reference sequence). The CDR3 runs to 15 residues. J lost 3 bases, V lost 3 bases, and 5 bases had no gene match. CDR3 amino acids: CASSFGTGRDYGYTF. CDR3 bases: TGTGCCAGCAGTTTCGGGACAGGGAGGGACTATGGCTACACCTTC.

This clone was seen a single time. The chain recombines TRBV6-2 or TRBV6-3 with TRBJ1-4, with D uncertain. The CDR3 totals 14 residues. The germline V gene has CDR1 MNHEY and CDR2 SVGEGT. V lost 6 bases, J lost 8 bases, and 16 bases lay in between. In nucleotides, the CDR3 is TGTGCCAGCAGCAACCTACAGCAGCCCGAAAAACTGTTTTTT. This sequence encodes CASSNLQQPEKLFF.

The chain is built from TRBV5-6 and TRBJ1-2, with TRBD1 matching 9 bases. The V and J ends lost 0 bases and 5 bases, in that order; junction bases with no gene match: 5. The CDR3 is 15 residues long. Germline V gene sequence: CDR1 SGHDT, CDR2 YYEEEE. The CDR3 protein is CASSLGQGEWYGYTF. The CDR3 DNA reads TGTGCCAGCAGCTTGGGACAGGGGGAGTGGTATGGCTACACCTTC. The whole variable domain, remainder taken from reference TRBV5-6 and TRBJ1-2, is DAGVTQSPTHLIKTRGQQVTLRCSPKSGHDTVSWYQQALGQGPQFIFQYYEEEERQRGNFPDRFSGHQFPNYSSELNVNALLLGDSALYLCASSLGQGEWYGYTFGSGTRLTVV.

As DNA, the CDR3 is TGTGCCAGCAGCGGGACTAGCGGGTCCTACAATGAGCAGTTCTTC. As protein: CASSGTSGSYNEQFF. The chain is built from TRBV2 and TRBJ2-1; TRBD2 aligns across 12 bases. The CDR3 runs to 15 residues. The trim removed 6 bases at V and 1 base at J, leaving 1 base unmatched. The germline V gene has CDR1 SNHLY and CDR2 FYNNEI. The whole variable domain, filled in from reference TRBV2 and TRBJ2-1, reads EPEVTQTPSHQVTQMGQEVILRCVPISNHLYFYWYRQILGQKVEFLVSFYNNEISEKSEIFDDQFSVERPDGSNFTLKIRSTKLEDSAMYFCASSGTSGSYNEQFFGPGTRLTVL.

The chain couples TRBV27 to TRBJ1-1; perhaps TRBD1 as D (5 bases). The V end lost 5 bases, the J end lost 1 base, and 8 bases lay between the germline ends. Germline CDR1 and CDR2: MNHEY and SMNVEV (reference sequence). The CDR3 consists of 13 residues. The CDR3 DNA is TGTGCCAGCAGTAATCAGGGGAACACTGAAGCTTTCTTT. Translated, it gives CASSNQGNTEAFF.

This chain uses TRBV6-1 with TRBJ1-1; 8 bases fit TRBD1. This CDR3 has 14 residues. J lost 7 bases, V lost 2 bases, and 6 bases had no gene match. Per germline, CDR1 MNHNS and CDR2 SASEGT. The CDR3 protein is CASSEQGADLEAFF. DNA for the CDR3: TGTGCCAGCAGTGAACAGGGGGCAGACCTTGAAGCTTTCTTT.

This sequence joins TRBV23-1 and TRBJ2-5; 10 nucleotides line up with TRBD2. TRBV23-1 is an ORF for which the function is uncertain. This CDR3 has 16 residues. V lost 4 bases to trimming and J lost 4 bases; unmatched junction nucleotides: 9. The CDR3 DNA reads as TGCGCCAGCAGTCGTGCGTCTAGCGGGAGCGGAGAGACCCAGTACTTC. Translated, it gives CASSRASSGSGETQYF.

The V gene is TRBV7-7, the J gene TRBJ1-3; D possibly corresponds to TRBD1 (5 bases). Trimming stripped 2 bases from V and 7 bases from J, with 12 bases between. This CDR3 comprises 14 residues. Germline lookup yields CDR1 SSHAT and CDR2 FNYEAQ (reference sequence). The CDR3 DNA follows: TGTGCCAGCAGCTTAAGTGCGGAGGGGAACACCATATATTTT. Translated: CASSLSAEGNTIYF.

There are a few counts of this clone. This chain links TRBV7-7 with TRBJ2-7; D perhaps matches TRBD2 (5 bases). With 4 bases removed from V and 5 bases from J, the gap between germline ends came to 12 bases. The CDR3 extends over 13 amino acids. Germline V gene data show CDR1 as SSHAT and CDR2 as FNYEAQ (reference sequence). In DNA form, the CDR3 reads TGTGCCAGCAGCTCGCGGACCGGGAACGAGCAGTACTTC. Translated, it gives CASSSRTGNEQYF.

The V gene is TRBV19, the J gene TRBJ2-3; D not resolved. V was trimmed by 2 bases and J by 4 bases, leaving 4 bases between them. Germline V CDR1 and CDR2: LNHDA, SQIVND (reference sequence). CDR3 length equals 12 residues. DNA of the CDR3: TGTGCCAGTAGTATAACTTCAGATACGCAGTATTTT. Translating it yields CASSITSDTQYF.